This TCR beta chain was found in a study of PD-L1 blockade in urothelial cancer (dated by TCRdb to 2017 to 2019). About the full investigation: All patients started therapy in the mid-2010s and received atezolizumab 1,200 mg intravenously every 3 weeks. About 90% of the 29 patients were identified as males with urothelial cancer of bladder origin, and a prior smoking history was reported by 18 of 29 patients. An ECOG performance status of 0 or 1 was recorded for the patients, and 0 to 3 prior chemotherapy regimens had been received by the patients. Blood samples were analyzed at 3 weeks after treatment start (second dose) and at 6 weeks after treatment start. Blood samples yielded a median of 141,255 T cells and more than 80,000 unique TCRs, with median clonality around 0.084. The study, an exploratory multi-omic analysis, examined somatic, immune and clinical correlates of response to PD-L1 blockade with atezolizumab in urothelial cancer. Pretreatment tumor samples and matched peripheral blood, collected serially before and after atezolizumab treatment, underwent TCR sequencing. Durable clinical benefit meant progression-free survival longer than 6 months, and TCR features were also tested against progression-free and overall survival. In the same patients, pretreatment tumors underwent whole exome sequencing and RNA sequencing in addition to TCR sequencing. Roughly 10 patients reached durable clinical benefit, while about 20 patients did not. Around 30 patients had pretreatment blood TCR-seq, roughly 24 had at least one posttreatment blood collection, and roughly 24 had tumor TCR-seq. Results the study describes overall, beyond this receptor: At 3 weeks after the start of treatment, tumor-associated TCR clones in peripheral blood had expanded more in patients with durable benefit (n of about 21, p = 0.022). A pretreatment peripheral blood TCR clonality below the median was linked to improved progression-free and overall survival. Because the sample size was small (n ≈ 30) and many exploratory analyses were performed, the results are intended to be hypothesis-generating.

Worth noting for this clone: The specificity of this receptor is unknown. No per-base quality is available; no much larger clone lies one base away.

Read against the paper, the sample's time point label means: pretreatment peripheral blood. A total of under 35 patients with locally advanced or metastatic urothelial carcinoma, treated at Memorial Sloan Kettering on a trial protocol, made up the cohort. Peripheral blood mononuclear cells were collected from each patient pretreatment and during treatment, giving between 1 and 8 total time points per patient. The Qiagen DNeasy Blood extraction kit was used to purify genomic DNA from total PBMCs and tumor samples. PBMCs were collected pretreatment and during treatment and were isolated and stored as previously described. Synthetic TCR analog templates were spiked into each PCR to estimate absolute template abundance from read counts. The immunoSEQ assay was used to amplify TCRbeta CDR3 regions from genomic DNA with bias-controlled V and J gene primers. Rearranged TCRbeta segments were sequenced at approximately 20X coverage. The paper's processing steps were these. Clustering was used to correct sequencing errors, and CDR3s were annotated against IMGT so that V, D and J genes could be assigned. Out-of-frame and stop-codon sequences were excluded, and only productive TCRbeta rearrangements were used in downstream analyses. To compute clonality, Shannon entropy was normalized by the log of the number of unique productive sequences and then subtracted from one. Clones differing between time points or between blood and tumor were identified by Fisher's exact test with Benjamini-Hochberg correction at adjusted p below 0.01. This immuneACCESS table, as held by TCRdb, lists in-frame sequences with V and J called but not all clones. Of the missing ones, under half trace to an unresolved V gene in checked studies; the others have no known cause. That table is the source of V, J and clone size, and D and trimming were worked out from the DNA. Here the sample has about 63,000 clones; about 86% occur a single time. The top ten clonotypes cover 3% to 4% of the sample.

Sequences were derived from PBMCs, sampled around atezolizumab (anti-PD-L1) treatment. The clonotype comes from a man aged 70-80 years with urothelial cancer.

For the CDR3, the sequence is CASSQDNGLAQYF. The DNA sequence reads TGTGCCAGCAGCCAAGATAACGGACTAGCTCAGTATTTT. This sequence uses TRBV4-2 and TRBJ2-3; a stretch of 8 junction bases matches TRBD2. V is pruned by 0 bases and J by 12 bases, leaving 5 bases of the junction without a gene match. CDR1 and CDR2 were assigned from the germline V gene as LGHNA and YNFKEQ. From cysteine to phenylalanine, the CDR3 is 13 amino acids long. The retained sequence is limited to the CDR3, 39 bases, with the frame set at the first base.